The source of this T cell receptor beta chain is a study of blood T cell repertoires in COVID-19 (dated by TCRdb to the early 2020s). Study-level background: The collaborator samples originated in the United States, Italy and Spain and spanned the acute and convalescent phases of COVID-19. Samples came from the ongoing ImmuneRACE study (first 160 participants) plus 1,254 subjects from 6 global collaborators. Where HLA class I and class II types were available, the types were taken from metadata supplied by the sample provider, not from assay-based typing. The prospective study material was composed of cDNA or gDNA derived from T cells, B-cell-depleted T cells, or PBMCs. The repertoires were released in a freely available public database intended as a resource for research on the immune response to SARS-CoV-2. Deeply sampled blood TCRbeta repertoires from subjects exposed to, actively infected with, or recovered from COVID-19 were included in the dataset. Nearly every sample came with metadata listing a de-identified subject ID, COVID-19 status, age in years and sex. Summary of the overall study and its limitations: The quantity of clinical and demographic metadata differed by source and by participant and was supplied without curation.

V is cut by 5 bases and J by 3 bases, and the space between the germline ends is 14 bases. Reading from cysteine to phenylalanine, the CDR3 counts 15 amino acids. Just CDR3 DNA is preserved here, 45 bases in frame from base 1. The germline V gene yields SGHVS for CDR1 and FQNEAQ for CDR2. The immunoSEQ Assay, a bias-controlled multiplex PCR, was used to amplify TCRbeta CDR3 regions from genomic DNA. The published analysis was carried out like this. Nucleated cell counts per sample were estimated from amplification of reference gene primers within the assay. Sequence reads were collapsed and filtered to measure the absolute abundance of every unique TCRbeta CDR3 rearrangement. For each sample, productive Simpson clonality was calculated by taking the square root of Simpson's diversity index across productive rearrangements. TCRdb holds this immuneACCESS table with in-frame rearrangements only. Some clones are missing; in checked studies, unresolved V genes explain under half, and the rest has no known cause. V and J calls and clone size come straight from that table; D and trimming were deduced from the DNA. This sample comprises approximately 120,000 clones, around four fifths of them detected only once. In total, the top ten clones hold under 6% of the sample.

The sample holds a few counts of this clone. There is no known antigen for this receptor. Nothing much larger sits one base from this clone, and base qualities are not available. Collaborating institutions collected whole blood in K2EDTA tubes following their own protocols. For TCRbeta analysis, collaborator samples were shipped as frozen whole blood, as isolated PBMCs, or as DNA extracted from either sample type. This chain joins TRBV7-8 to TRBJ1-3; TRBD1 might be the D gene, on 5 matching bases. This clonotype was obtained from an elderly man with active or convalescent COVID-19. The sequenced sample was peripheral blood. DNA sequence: TGTGCCAGCAGCCCTAGACAGAGGATTGGAAACACCATATATTTT. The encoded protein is CASSPRQRIGNTIYF.